This note documents a single TCR beta chain sequence. The germline V gene has CDR1 LGHDT and CDR2 YNNKEL (reference sequence). The CDR3 sequence is 17 residues long. After removal of 3 bases from V and 6 bases from J, the junction contained 9 bases not matched to a gene. The data are from a study of T cell responses to AZD1222 COVID-19 vaccine. Clones were sequenced by immunoSEQ multiplex PCR, and TCRdb holds only the in-frame ones, with some missing. The sample lists under 150,000 clones; 75% to 95% were seen once. The receptor comes from an adult in good health. The V gene is TRBV3-1 (or the pseudogene TRBV3-2), the J gene TRBJ2-3; 13 nucleotides line up with TRBD2. The sequencing here drew on peripheral blood, taken on day 0 of AZD1222 vaccination. CDR3 sequence (DNA): TGTGCCAGCAGCCACTGGACTAGCGGGAGTGGGGGGGATACGCAGTATTTT. Its protein is CASSHWTSGSGGDTQYF.